The clone carrying this TCR beta chain was detected only a few times. Its antigen is still unknown. This sample was taken from a study of blood T cells in healthy people across ages. The V gene lost 3 bases and the J gene lost 9 bases, with 3 bases spanning the gap. The germline V gene has CDR1 ENHRY and CDR2 SYGVKD. The CDR3 covers 10 residues. The study, taken as a whole, reports: Per million T cells, TCR beta diversity dropped roughly linearly as age increased.

Russia was home to the donors, healthy Caucasian individuals aged 6 to 90. Through a sample-barcoded 5' primer and a J-beta primer mix, a second PCR was run for roughly 6 to 11 cycles. Carrying 12 random nucleotides, a template-switch adaptor labeled each individual cDNA molecule. TCRdb analysed the 5' RACE reads with MiXCR anew, one entry per CDR3 protein. The data hold about 760,000 distinct CDR3 sequences, with 56% observed a single time. Sequencing was performed on blood. This clonotype originated in a man aged 40-49 years in good health. The chain couples TRBV10-3 to TRBJ2-1; D unclear. CDR3 in amino acids: CAISDGEQFF. The CDR3 coding sequence is TGTGCCATCAGTGATGGTGAGCAGTTCTTC.